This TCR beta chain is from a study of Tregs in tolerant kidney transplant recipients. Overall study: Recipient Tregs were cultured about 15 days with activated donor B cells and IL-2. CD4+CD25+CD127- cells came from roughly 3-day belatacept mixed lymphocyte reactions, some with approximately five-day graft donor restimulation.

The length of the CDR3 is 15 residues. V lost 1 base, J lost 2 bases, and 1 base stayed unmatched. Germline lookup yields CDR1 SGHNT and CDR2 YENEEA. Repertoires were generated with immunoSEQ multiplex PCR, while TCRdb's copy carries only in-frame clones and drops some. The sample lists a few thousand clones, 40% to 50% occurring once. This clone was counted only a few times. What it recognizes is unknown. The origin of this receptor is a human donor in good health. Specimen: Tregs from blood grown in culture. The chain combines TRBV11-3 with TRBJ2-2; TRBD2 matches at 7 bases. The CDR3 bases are TGTGCCAGCAGCTTAGGCGGGGGTAACACCGGGGAGCTGTTTTTT. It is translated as CASSLGGGNTGELFF.